These 3 T cell receptor beta chains were sequenced from one sample in a study of cytomegalovirus exposure and HLA in healthy donors. In the PCR, 60 Vbeta and 13 Jbeta primers were used. Libraries were prepared by immunoSEQ multiplex PCR; TCRdb keeps only in-frame clonotypes and omits some of them. The repertoire holds roughly 100,000 clones, 65% to 80% seen once, with roughly 3.6% in the top ten. The sequencing sample was made of PBMCs. These TCRs come from a man aged 55 to 70 in good health and CMV-seronegative.

The chain carries TRBV5-1 and TRBJ2-5; D may be TRBD2 (5 bases). The V and J ends lost 2 bases and 2 bases respectively, with 13 bases between them. The CDR3 spans 15 residues. CDR1 and CDR2 from the germline V gene are SGHRS and YFSETQ. This chain's CDR3 is CASSFAAAEQETQYF. CDR3 nucleotides: TGCGCCAGCAGCTTTGCAGCGGCAGAGCAAGAGACCCAGTACTTC.

The chain links TRBV5-1 to TRBJ2-2; D is uncertain. V lost 4 bases and J 2 bases, leaving 9 bases between the germline ends. Germline CDR1 SGHRS, CDR2 YFSETQ. The CDR3 consists of 14 residues. The DNA of the CDR3 is TGCGCCAGCAGCCCGGGTCAAAACACCGGGGAGCTGTTTTTT. This translates into CASSPGQNTGELFF. Using reference TRBV5-1 and TRBJ2-2 for the parts outside the CDR3, the full variable domain is KAGVTQTPRYLIKTRGQQVTLSCSPISGHRSVSWYQQTPGQGLQFLFEYFSETQRNKGNFPGRFSGRQFSNSRSEMNVSTLELGDSALYLCASSPGQNTGELFFGEGSRLTVL.

The rearrangement joins TRBV6-5 to TRBJ1-5, with D hard to call. Trimming took off 0 bases at V and 3 bases at J, with 9 bases between the two ends. In germline, CDR1 is MNHEY, CDR2 SVGAGI. The CDR3 is made up of 15 amino acids. CDR3 loop: CASSYSAFNNQPQHF. CDR3 DNA sequence: TGTGCCAGCAGTTACTCAGCCTTTAACAATCAGCCCCAGCATTTT.